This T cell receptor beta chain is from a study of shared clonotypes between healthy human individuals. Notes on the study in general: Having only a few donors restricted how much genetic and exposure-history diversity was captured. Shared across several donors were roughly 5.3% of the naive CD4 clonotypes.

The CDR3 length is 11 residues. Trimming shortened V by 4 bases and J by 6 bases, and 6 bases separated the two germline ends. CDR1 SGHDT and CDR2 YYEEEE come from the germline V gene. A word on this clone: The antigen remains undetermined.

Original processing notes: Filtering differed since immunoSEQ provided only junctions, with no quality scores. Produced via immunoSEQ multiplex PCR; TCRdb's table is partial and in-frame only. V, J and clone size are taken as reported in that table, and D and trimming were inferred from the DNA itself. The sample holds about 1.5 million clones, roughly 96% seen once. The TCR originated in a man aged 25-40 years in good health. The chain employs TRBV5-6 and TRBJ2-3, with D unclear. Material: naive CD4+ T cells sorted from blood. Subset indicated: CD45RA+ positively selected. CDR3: CASSNWDTQYF. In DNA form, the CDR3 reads TGTGCCAGCAGCAACTGGGATACGCAGTATTTT.